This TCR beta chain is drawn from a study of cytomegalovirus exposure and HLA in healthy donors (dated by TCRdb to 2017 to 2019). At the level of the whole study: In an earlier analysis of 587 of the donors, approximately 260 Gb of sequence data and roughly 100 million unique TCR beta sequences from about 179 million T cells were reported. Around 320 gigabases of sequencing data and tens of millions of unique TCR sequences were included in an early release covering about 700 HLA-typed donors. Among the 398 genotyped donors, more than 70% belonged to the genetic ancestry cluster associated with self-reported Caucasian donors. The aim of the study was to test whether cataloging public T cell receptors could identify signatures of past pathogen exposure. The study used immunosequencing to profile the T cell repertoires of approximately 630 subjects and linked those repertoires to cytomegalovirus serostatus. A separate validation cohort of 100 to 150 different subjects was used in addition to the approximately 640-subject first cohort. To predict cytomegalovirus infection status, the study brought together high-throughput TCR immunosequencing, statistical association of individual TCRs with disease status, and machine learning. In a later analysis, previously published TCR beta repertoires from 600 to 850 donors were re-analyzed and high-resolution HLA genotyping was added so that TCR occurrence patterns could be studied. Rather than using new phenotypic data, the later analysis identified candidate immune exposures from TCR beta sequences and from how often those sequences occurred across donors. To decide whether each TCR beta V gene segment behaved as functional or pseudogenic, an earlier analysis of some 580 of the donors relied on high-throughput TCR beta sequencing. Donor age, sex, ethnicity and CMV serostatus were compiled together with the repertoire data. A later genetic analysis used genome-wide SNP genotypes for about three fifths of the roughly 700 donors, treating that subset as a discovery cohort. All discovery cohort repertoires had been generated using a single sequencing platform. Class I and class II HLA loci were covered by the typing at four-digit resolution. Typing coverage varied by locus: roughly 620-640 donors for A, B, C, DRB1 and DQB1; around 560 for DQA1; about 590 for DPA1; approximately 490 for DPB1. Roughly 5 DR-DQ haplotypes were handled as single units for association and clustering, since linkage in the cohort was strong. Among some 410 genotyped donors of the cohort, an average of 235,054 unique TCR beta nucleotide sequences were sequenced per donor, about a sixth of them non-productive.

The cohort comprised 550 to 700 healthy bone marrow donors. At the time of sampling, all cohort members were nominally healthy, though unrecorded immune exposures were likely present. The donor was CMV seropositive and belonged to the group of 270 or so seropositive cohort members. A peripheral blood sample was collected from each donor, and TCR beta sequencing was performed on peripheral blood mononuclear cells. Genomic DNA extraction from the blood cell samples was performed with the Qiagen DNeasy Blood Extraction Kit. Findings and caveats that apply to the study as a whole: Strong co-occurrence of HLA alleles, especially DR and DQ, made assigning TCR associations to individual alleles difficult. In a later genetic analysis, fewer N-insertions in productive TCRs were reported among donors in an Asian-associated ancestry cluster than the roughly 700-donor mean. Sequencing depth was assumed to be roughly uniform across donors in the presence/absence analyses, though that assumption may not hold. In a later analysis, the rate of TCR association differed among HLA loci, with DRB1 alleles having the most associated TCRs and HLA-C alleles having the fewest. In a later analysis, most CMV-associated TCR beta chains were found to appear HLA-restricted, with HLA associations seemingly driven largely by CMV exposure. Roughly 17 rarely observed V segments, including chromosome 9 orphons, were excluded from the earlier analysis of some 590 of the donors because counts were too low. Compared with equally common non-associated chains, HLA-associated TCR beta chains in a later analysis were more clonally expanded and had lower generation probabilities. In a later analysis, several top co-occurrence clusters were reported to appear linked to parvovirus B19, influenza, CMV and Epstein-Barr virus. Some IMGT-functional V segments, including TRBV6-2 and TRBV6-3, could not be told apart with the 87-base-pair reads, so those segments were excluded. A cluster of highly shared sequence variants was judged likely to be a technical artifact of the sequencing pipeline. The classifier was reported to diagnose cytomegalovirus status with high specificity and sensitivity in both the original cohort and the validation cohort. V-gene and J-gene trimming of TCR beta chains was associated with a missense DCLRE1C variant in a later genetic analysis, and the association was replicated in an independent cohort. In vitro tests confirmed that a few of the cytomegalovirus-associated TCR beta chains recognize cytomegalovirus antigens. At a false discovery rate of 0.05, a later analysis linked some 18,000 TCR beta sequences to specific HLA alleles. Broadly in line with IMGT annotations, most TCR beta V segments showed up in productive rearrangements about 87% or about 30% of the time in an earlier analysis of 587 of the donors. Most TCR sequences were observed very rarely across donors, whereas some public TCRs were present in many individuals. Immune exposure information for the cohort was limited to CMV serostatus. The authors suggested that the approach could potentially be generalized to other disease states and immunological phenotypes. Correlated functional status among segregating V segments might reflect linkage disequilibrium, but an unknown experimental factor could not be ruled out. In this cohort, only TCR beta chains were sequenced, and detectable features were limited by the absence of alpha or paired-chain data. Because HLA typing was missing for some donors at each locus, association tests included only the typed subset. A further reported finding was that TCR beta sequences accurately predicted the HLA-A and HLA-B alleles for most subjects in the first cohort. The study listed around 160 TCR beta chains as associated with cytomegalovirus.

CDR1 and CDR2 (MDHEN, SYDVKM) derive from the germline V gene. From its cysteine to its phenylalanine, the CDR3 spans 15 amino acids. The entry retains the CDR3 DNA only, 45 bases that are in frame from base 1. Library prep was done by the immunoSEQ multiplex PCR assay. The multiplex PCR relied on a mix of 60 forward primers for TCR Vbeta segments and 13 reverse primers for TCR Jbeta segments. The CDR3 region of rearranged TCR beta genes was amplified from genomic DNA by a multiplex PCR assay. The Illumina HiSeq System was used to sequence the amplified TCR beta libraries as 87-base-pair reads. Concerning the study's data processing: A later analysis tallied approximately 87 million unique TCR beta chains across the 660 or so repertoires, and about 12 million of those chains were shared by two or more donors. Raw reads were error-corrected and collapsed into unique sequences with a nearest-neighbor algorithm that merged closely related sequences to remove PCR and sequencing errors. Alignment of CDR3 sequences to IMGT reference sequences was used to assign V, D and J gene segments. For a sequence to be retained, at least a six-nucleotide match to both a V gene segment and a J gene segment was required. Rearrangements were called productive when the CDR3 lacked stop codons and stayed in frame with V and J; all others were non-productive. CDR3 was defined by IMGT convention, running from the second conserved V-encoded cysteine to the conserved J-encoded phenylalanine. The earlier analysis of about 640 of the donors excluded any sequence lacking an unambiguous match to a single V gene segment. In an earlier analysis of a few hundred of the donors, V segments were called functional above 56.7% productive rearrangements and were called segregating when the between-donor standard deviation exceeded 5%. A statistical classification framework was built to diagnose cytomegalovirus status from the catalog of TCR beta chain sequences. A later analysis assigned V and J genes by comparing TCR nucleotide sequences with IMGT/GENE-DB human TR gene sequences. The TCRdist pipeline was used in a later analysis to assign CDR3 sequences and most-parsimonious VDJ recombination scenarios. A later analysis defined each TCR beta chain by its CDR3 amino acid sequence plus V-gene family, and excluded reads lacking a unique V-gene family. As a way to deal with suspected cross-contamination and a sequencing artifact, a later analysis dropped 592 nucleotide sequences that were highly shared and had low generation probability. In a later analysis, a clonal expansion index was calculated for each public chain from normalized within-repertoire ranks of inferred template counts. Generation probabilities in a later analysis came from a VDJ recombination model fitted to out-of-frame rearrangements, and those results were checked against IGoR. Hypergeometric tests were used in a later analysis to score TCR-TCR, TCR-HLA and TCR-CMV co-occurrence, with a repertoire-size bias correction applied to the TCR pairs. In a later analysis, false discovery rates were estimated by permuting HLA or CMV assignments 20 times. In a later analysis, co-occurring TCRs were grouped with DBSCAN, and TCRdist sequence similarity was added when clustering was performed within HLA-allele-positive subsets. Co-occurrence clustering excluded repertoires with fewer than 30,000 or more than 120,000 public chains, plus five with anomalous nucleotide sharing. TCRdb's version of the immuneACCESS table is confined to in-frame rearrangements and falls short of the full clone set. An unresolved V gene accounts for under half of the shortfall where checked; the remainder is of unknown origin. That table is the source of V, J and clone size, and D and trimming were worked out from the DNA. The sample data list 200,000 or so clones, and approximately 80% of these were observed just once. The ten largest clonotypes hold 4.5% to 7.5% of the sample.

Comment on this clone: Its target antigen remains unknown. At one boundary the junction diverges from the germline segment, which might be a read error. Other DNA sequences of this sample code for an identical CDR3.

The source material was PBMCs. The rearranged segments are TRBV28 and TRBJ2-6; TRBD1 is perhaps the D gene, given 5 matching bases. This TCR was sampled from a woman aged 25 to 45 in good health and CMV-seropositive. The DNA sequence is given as TGTGCCAGCAGTTTCGAGGTCTCTGGGGCCAACGTCCTGACCTTC. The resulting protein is CASSFEVSGANVLTF.